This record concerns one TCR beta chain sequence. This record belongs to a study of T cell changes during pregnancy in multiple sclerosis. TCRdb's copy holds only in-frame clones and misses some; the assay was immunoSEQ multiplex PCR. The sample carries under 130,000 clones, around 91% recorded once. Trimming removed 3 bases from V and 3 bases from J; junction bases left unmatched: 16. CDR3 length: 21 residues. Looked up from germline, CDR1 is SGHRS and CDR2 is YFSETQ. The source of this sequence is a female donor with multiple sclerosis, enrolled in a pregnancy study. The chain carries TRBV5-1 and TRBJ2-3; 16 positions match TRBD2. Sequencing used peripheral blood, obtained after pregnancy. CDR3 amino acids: CASSYAGTSGGAQRKTDTQYF. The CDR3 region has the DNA TGCGCCAGCAGCTACGCCGGGACTAGCGGGGGGGCACAAAGGAAAACAGATACGCAGTATTTT.